The rows below give T cell receptor beta chains drawn from one sample of a study of T cells in Graves' hyperthyroidism and ophthalmopathy. One entry per CDR3 protein results from TCRdb running MiXCR on the multiplex PCR reads. The sample includes a few hundred thousand distinct CDR3 sequences, less than 25% seen only once; the top ten take about a quarter. The sample taken for sequencing was blood. All receptors come from a man younger than 35 with Graves' hyperthyroidism. CDR3s include the opening cysteine and the closing phenylalanine or tryptophan. Each record gives: J gene, clone size, D gene, V gene, CDR3 protein, CDR3 DNA. A D gene is named only where the DNA matches it firmly. Clone size is given for some rows only: seen once, a few or many times, or a class if the clone is expanded.

>TRBJ1-3|many|-|TRBV12-3/TRBV12-4
CASSLYGNTIYF
TGTGCCAGCAGTTTGTACGGAAACACCATATATTTT
>TRBJ1-1|-|-|TRBV12-3/TRBV12-4
CASILHPMYTDAFF
TGTGCCAGCATCCTACACCCCATGTACACTGATGCTTTCTTT
>TRBJ1-6|many|-|TRBV20-1
CSARGQGGPLHF
TGCAGTGCTAGAGGGCAGGGTGGACCCCTCCACTTT
>TRBJ2-5|many|TRBD1|TRBV28
CASSFPLGQYQETQYF
TGTGCCAGCAGTTTTCCCCTGGGACAGTACCAAGAGACCCAGTACTTC
>TRBJ1-5|many|-|TRBV19
CASSRFGRDDQPQHF
TGTGCCAGTAGTAGGTTTGGTAGGGATGATCAGCCCCAGCATTTT
>TRBJ2-6|few|-|TRBV18
CASSPMSLSGANVLTF
TGTGCCAGCTCACCAATGAGTCTGTCTGGGGCCAACGTCCTGACTTTC
>TRBJ2-3|many|-|TRBV6-2/TRBV6-3
CASSYSRGGFGTDTQYF
TGTGCCAGCAGTTACTCGAGAGGTGGATTCGGCACAGATACGCAGTATTTT
>TRBJ2-7|-|TRBD1|TRBV7-9
CASSKDRGPHEQYF
TGTGCCAGCAGCAAGGACAGGGGGCCCCACGAGCAGTACTTC
>TRBJ2-5|many|-|TRBV20-1
CSASPTEGTQYF
TGCAGTGCTTCGCCGACAGAGGGCACCCAGTACTTC
>TRBJ1-1|few|-|TRBV4-1
CASSQIGQKNTEAFF
TGCGCCAGCAGCCAAATCGGACAGAAGAACACTGAAGCTTTCTTT
>TRBJ1-2|many|-|TRBV6-5
CASSYSGGSSYGYTF
TGTGCCAGCAGTTACTCGGGGGGCAGTAGCTATGGCTACACCTTC
>TRBJ2-2|few|TRBD2|TRBV3-1
CASSQGTSGGGMNTGELFF
TGTGCCAGCAGCCAAGGGACTAGCGGGGGGGGAATGAACACCGGGGAGCTGTTTTTT
>TRBJ2-2|-|-|TRBV7-6
CASSFRARTGTGELFF
TGTGCCAGCAGCTTTCGGGCCCGGACGGGCACCGGGGAGCTGTTTTTT
>TRBJ2-2|many|-|TRBV6-5
CASRLLSGYTGELFF
TGTGCCAGCAGATTACTCAGCGGTTACACCGGGGAGCTGTTTTTT
>TRBJ1-1|few|-|TRBV2
CASTLGDGYTKAFF
TGTGCCAGCACACTTGGGGACGGATACACTAAAGCTTTCTTT
>TRBJ1-5|-|-|TRBV15
CATSRDWSRDQPQHF
TGTGCCACCAGCAGAGATTGGTCCAGAGATCAGCCCCAGCATTTT
>TRBJ1-1|many|TRBD1|TRBV5-1
CASSLWQGVHTEAFF
TGCGCCAGCAGCTTGTGGCAGGGGGTGCACACTGAAGCTTTCTTT
>TRBJ2-2|many|TRBD2|TRBV12-3/TRBV12-4
CASSFQRGGTGELFF
TGTGCCAGCAGTTTCCAGCGGGGGGGCACCGGGGAGCTGTTTTTT
>TRBJ2-5|-|TRBD2|TRBV6-1
CASTVLAGGTETQYF
TGTGCCAGCACCGTACTAGCGGGAGGGACGGAGACCCAGTACTTC
>TRBJ1-2|-|TRBD1|TRBV5-1
CASTTGQGLGYTF
TGCGCCAGCACCACGGGACAGGGTCTTGGCTACACCTTC
>TRBJ1-5|many|-|TRBV2
CASSVAGGGNQPQHF
TGTGCCAGCAGTGTTGCAGGCGGTGGCAATCAGCCCCAGCATTTT
>TRBJ2-7|-|TRBD1|TRBV28
CASSSPDRVLYEQYF
TGTGCCAGCAGTTCCCCGGACAGGGTGCTCTACGAGCAGTACTTC
>TRBJ1-1|many|-|TRBV6-1
CASSENPQIGAEAFF
TGTGCCAGCAGTGAGAACCCCCAGATTGGGGCTGAAGCTTTCTTT
>TRBJ1-1|many|TRBD1|TRBV2
CASTDRGWTEAFF
TGTGCCAGTACGGACAGGGGGTGGACTGAAGCTTTCTTT
>TRBJ2-2|many|-|TRBV28
CASSLAGGSTGELFF
TGTGCCAGCAGTTTAGCAGGGGGGAGCACCGGGGAGCTGTTTTTT
>TRBJ1-2|many|TRBD1|TRBV28
CASSTLMPGQGYGYTF
TGTGCCAGCAGCACCCTGATGCCTGGACAGGGCTATGGCTACACCTTC